This record concerns one T cell receptor (beta chain) sequence. The antigen is not known. Sequencing was performed with immunoSEQ multiplex PCR; in TCRdb, only in-frame clones are kept and a portion is missing. The sample carries tens of thousands of clones, 55% to 85% recorded once. ViraFEST used viral peptide pools to expand antigen-specific CD4+ T cells before sequencing. Having been cultured for under twelve days, the cells underwent CD4+ T cell isolation. Everyone in the study got two shots of either the BNT162b2 or mRNA-1273 vaccine. IL-2 medium took the place of half the medium on both days 3 and 7. This sample was included in a study of vaccination effects on CD4 cells after COVID-19. Across the study: The median interval between the second dose and post-vaccine sampling was 72 days. General study findings and limits: There were few convalescent patients in the study and no early post-infection timepoints. Late post-vaccination samples showed marked contraction of infection- and vaccine-induced clones.

Sequenced here: CD4+ T cells from PBMCs cultured with HCoV-229E spike peptides, sampled after COVID-19 vaccination. This receptor was identified in a human donor who received a COVID-19 vaccine.

The CDR3 DNA is TGTGCCAGCTCAAACGTGACTTTACAAGAGACCCAGTACTTC. Its translation: CASSNVTLQETQYF. The rearrangement joins TRBV18 to TRBJ2-5; D unresolved. Trimming removed 5 bases from V and 2 bases from J, with 12 bases in between. CDR1 is KGHSH and CDR2 is LQKENI in the germline V gene. The CDR3 is 14 residues long.